The text below deals with one T cell receptor (beta chain). This entry comes from a study of blood T cell repertoires in COVID-19. The repertoire was sequenced with immunoSEQ multiplex PCR; TCRdb's copy has only in-frame clones and lacks some. The table records a few hundred thousand clones, approximately 88% of them present only once. Germline V gives CDR1 SGHAT, CDR2 FQNNGV. The CDR3 contains 14 residues. Trimming cost V 2 bases and J 8 bases, with 15 bases left between them. Material: peripheral blood. The chain couples TRBV11-2 to TRBJ1-1, with D perhaps matching TRBD1 (6 bases). The receptor was derived from a man aged 35 to 55 with acute or convalescent COVID-19. The CDR3 spells CASSLRTAGREAFF. The CDR3 DNA is TGTGCCAGCAGCTTAAGGACAGCCGGGCGGGAAGCTTTCTTT.